This entry features one TCR beta chain sequence. The antigen is undetermined. The data were taken from a study of Graves' ophthalmopathy and Graves' hyperthyroidism. General study results and limits: Among thyroid clonotypes expanded above 0.001 frequency, most also appeared in blood.

V dropped 3 bases and J dropped 10; count of bases not matched to a gene: 13. The CDR3 covers 15 residues. Germline V lookup: CDR1 SGDLS, CDR2 YYNGEE. Orbital computed tomography, thyroid ultrasound, TRAb, serum thyroxine and clinical symptoms formed the basis of diagnosis. Amplification of TCR beta CDR3 regions used RNA transcripts. An initial RT-PCR round employing HTBI primers preceded a second-round multiplex PCR. TCRdb reanalysed the multiplex PCR reads using MiXCR and keeps one entry per CDR3 protein. The sample carries around 1,200,000 distinct CDR3 sequences, about two fifths recorded once. This sequence originates from an adult man with Graves' hyperthyroidism. Sequencing was performed on peripheral blood or thyroid tissue (not recorded which). This rearrangement joins TRBV9 to TRBJ1-5, with 7 bases fitting TRBD1. CDR3 amino acids: CASSADGRGVSPQHF. CDR3 nucleotide sequence: TGTGCCAGCAGCGCCGACGGCAGGGGGGTATCACCCCAGCATTTT.